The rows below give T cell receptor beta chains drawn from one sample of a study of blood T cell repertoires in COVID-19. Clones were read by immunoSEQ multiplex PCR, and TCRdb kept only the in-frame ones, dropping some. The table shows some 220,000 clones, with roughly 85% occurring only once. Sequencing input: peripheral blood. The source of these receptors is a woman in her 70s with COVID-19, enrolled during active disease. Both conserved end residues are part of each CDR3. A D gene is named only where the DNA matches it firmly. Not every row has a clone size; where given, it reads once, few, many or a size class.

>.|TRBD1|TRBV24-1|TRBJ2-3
TGTGCCACCAGCGGACAGGGAGGAGATACGCAGTATTTT
CATSGQGGDTQYF
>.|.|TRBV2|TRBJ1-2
TGTGCCAGCTATGAGGGTGGCGGAGGCTATGGCTACACCTTC
CASYEGGGGYGYTF
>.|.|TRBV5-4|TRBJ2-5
TGTGCCAGCAGCTTGGACAGGGTAGAGACCCAGTACTTC
CASSLDRVETQYF
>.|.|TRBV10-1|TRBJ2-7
TGCGCCAGCAGTGTTAGGGAGTGGGGGGATAGTAACTACGAGCAGTACTTC
CASSVREWGDSNYEQYF
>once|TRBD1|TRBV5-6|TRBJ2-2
TGTGCCAGCAGCGCCGGGACAGGGAACTCCGGGGAGCTGTTTTTT
CASSAGTGNSGELFF
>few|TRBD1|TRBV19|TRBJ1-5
TGTGCCAGTACCAAACAGGGGACGAATCAGCCCCAGCATTTT
CASTKQGTNQPQHF
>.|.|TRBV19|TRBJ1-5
TGTGCCAGTACAACGACAGGTATCAATCAGCCCCAGCATTTT
CASTTTGINQPQHF
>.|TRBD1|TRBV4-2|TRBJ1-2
TGTGCCAGCAGCCAAGTGGGACAGGGCGACTATGGCTACACCTTC
CASSQVGQGDYGYTF
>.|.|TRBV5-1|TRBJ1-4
TGCGCCAGCAGCAATAATCCAACTAATGAAAAACTGTTTTTT
CASSNNPTNEKLFF
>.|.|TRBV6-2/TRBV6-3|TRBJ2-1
TGTGCCAGCAGTCCGCAGGGCTCCTACAATGAGCAGTTCTTC
CASSPQGSYNEQFF
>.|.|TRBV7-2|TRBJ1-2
TGTGCCAGCAGCTTAGCGGCGGGAAATGGCTACACCTTC
CASSLAAGNGYTF
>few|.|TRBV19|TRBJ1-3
TGTGCCAGTAGTGTGGGAGATCACACCATATATTTT
CASSVGDHTIYF
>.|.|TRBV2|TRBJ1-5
TGTGCCAGCAGCGGTTTTTTTGGCAATCAGCCCCAGCATTTT
CASSGFFGNQPQHF
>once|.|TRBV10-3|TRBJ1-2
TGTGCCATCAGTGAACTTGAAGGCTACACCTTC
CAISELEGYTF
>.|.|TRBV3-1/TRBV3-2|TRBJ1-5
TGTGCCAGCAGCCAAGATCGTAGACGGTCGGGGGGCAATCAGCCCCAGCATTTT
CASSQDRRRSGGNQPQHF
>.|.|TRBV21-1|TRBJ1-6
TGTGCCAGCAGCAGATTGGACAGGGGGCGAGGTTCACCCCTCCACTTT
CASSRLDRGRGSPLHF
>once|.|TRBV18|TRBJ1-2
TGTGCCAGCTCACCAACAACAGGGACTAACTATGGCTACACCTTC
CASSPTTGTNYGYTF
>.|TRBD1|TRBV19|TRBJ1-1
TGTGCCAGTAGTATTTCCGACAGGGGCACTGAAGCTTTCTTT
CASSISDRGTEAFF
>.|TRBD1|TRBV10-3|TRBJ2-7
TGTGCCATCACCCGGACAGGAACCTCCTACGAGCAGTACTTC
CAITRTGTSYEQYF
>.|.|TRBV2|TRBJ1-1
TGTGCCAGCAGTGAAAGGGACATACAGAACACTGAAGCTTTCTTT
CASSERDIQNTEAFF
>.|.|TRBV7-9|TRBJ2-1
TGTGCCAGCAGCTTCCCCGGGGACAATGAGCAGTTCTTC
CASSFPGDNEQFF
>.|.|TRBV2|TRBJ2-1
TGTGCCACTCAGGGATCTTCCTACAATGAGCAGTTCTTC
CATQGSSYNEQFF
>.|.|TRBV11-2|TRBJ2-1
.
CASSPRSPPLRRRDEQFF
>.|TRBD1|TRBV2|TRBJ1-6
TGTGCCAGCAGCCGACAGGGCCCGATGAATAATTCACCCCTCCACTTT
CASSRQGPMNNSPLHF
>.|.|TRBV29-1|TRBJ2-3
TGCAGCGTTGACCTAGTTTCAGATACGCAGTATTTT
CSVDLVSDTQYF
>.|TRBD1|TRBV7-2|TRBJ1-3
TGTGCCAGCAGGGGACAGGGGACAGGAAACACCATATATTTT
CASRGQGTGNTIYF
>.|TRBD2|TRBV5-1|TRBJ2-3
TGCGCCAGCAGCTCCACTAGCGCGGGCACAGATACGCAGTATTTT
CASSSTSAGTDTQYF
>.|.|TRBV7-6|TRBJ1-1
TGTGCCAGCAGCTCCGGGACCACGGGAGGAGCTTTCTTT
CASSSGTTGGAFF
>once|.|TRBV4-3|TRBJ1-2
TGCGCCAGCAGCCAAGAGCACAGGCATGGCTACACCTTC
CASSQEHRHGYTF
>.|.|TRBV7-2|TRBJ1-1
TGTGCCAGCAGCTTTGAGGGGAACACTGAAGCTTTCTTT
CASSFEGNTEAFF
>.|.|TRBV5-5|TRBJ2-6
TGTGCCAGCAGAAGGAGCGTCTCTGGGGCCAACGTCCTGACTTTC
CASRRSVSGANVLTF
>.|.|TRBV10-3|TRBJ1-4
TGTGCCATCAGTGAGTCAAGGGGCGCTTCAACTAATGAAAAACTGTTTTTT
CAISESRGASTNEKLFF
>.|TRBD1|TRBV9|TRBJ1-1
TGTGCCAGCAGCGTAGATACGGGGACAGGAGGGAACACTGAAGCTTTCTTT
CASSVDTGTGGNTEAFF
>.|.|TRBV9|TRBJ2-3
TGTGCCAGCAGCCCAGAGCGAACTAGCACAGATACGCAGTATTTT
CASSPERTSTDTQYF
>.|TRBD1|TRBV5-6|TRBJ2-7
TGTGCCAGCAGCTTTATCACAGGGGGCAACTACGAGCAGTACTTC
CASSFITGGNYEQYF
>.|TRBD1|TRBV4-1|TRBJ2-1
TGCGCCAGCAGCCAAGGCAACAGGGGTCCCTACAATGAGCAGTTCTTC
CASSQGNRGPYNEQFF
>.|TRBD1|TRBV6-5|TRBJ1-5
TGTGCCAGCAGGACAGGGGGCGGGTGGGGAGGCCCCCAGCATTTT
CASRTGGGWGGPQHF
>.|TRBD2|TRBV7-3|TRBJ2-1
TGTGCCAGCAGCGCGACGGGACTAGCTGGTGAGCAGTTCTTC
CASSATGLAGEQFF
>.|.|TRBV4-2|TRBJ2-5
TGTGCCAGCAGCCAAGGTTTCGCGTCCGATGAGACCCAGTACTTC
CASSQGFASDETQYF
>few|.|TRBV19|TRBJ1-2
TGTGCCAGTAGTGGGGGGGGGCCCCTGGGCTATGGCTACACCTTC
CASSGGGPLGYGYTF
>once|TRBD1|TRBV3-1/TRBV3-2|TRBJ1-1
TGTGCCAGCAGCCAATTCCGGGACAGGGACAACACTGAAGCTTTCTTT
CASSQFRDRDNTEAFF
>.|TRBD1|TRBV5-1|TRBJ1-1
TGCGCCAGCAGCTTGGCCGGGGTAGGGGGCCTGAACACTGAAGCTTTCTTT
CASSLAGVGGLNTEAFF
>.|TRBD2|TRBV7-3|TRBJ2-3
TGTGCCAGCAGTGTCGGCGTAGCGGGAGACACAGATACGCAGTATTTT
CASSVGVAGDTDTQYF
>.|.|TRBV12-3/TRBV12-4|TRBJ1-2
TGTGCCAGCAGTTTGCTAAGTAACTATGGCTACACCTTC
CASSLLSNYGYTF
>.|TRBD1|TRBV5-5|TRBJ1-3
TGTGCCAGCAGCTGGGGGACAGCCATCTCTGGAAACACCATATATTTT
CASSWGTAISGNTIYF
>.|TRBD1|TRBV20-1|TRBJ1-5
TGCAGTGCTAGTCCTGGGACAGGGAAAGGGGTCAATCAGCCCCAGCATTTT
CSASPGTGKGVNQPQHF
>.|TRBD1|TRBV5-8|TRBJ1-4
TGTGCCAGCAGCCACGGGACAGGGAGTACTGAAAAACTGTTTTTT
CASSHGTGSTEKLFF
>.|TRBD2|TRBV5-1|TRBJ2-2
TGCGCCAGCAGCCCCTCGGGAGGGGGAGGGCCTCGCTCCGGGGAGCTGTTTTTT
CASSPSGGGGPRSGELFF
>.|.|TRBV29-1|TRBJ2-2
TGCAGCGTTCGACCGGGATCGAACACCGGGGAGCTGTTTTTT
CSVRPGSNTGELFF